This TCR beta chain was sequenced for a study of blood T cell repertoires in COVID-19. Across the whole study: Samples taken during acute and convalescent COVID-19 were collected in the United States, Italy and Spain.

Original analysis: Quantification of nucleated cells was approximated via reference gene primer amplification. Assay used: immunoSEQ multiplex PCR; TCRdb lists only in-frame clones, some missing. Clone size and V and J calls were adopted from that table, with D and trimming inferred from the DNA. The table lists over 250,000 clones, more than 75% of them singletons, with about 2.7% in the top ten. The V gene's germline CDR1 is SGHRS and CDR2 YFSETQ. Trimming stripped 5 bases from V and 7 bases from J, with 16 bases between. There are 13 residues in the CDR3. The table lists this clone with a few counts. Living in under 30 US areas, the participants were between roughly 18 and 90 years of age. Among Cohort 3 donors, those recovered had two negative PCRs, clearance, or symptom resolution.

Sequenced input: PBMCs or T cells enriched from blood (not recorded which). The receptor was derived from a woman aged 18-30 years who had recovered from COVID-19. The chain recombines TRBV5-1 with TRBJ2-7; TRBD2 is a possible D gene (6 bases). CDR3 loop: CASRKGIGTEQYF. The CDR3 DNA follows: TGCGCCAGCAGGAAGGGGATCGGGACTGAGCAGTACTTC.